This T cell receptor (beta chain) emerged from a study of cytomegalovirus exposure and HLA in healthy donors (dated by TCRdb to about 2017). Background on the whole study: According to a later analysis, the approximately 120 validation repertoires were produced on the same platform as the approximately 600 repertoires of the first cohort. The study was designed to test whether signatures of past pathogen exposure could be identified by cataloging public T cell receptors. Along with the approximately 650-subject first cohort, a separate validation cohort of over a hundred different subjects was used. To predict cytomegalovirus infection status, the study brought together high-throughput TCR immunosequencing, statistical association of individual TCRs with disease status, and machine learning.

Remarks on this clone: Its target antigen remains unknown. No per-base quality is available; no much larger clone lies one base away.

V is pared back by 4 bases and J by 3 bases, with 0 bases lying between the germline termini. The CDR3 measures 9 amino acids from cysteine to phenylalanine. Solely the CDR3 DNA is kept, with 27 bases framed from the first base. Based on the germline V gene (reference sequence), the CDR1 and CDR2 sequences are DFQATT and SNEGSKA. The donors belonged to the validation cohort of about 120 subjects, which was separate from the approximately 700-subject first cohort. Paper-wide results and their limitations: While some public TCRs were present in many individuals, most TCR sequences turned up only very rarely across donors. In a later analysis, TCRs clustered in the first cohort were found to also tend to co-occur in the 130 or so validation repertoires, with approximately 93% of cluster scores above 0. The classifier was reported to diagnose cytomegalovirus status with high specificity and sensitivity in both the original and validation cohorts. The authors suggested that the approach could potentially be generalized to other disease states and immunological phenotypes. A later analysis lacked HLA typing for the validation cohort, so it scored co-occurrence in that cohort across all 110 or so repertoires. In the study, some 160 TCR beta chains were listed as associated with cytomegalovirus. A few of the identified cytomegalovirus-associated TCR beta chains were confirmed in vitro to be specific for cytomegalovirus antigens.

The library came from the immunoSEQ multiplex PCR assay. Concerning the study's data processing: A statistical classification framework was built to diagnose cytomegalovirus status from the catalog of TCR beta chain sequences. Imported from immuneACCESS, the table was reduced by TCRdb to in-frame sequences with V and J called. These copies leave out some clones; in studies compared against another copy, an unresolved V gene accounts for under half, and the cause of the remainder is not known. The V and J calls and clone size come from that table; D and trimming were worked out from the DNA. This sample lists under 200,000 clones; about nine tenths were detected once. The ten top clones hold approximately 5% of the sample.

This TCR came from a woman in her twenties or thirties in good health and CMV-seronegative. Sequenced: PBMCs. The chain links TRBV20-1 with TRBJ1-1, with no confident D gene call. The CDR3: CSANTEAFF. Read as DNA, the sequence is TGCAGTGCTAACACTGAAGCTTTCTTT.